The sequence of this TCR beta chain was determined in a study of blood T cell repertoires in COVID-19 (dated by TCRdb to 2020 to 2021). Describing the broader study: The collaborator samples originated in the United States, Italy and Spain and spanned the acute and convalescent phases of COVID-19. The material from the prospective study consisted of cDNA or gDNA derived from T cells, B-cell-depleted T cells, or PBMCs. Subjects who had been exposed to COVID-19, were actively infected with it, or had recovered from it provided the deeply sampled blood TCRbeta repertoires that made up the dataset. The repertoires were released in a freely available public database intended as a resource for research on the immune response to SARS-CoV-2. Samples were obtained from the ongoing ImmuneRACE study (first 160 participants) and from over 1,000 subjects provided by 6 global collaborators. A de-identified subject ID, COVID-19 status, age in years and sex were almost always included in the sample metadata. Where HLA class I and class II types were available, the types were taken from metadata supplied by the sample provider, not from assay-based typing.

One collaborating source in Seattle enrolled patients while the patients were actively infected and followed the patients over time throughout the course of disease. Each collaborating institution followed its own protocols to collect whole blood in K2EDTA tubes. For TCRbeta analysis, collaborators shipped samples in one of three forms: frozen whole blood, isolated PBMCs, or DNA extracted from either of those sample types. Relative to germline, V is missing 6 bases and J is missing 5 bases, with 4 bases of the junction outside any gene match. As encoded in the germline V gene, CDR1 is SNHLY while CDR2 is FYNNEI. The CDR3 contains 13 residues, cysteine and phenylalanine counted. Only the CDR3 portion is preserved as DNA: 39 bases, with reading frame beginning at the first base. The immunoSEQ Assay, a bias-controlled multiplex PCR, was used to amplify TCRbeta CDR3 regions from genomic DNA. The original pipeline was this. Nucleated cell counts per sample were estimated from amplification of reference gene primers within the assay. To quantify the absolute abundance of each unique TCRbeta CDR3 rearrangement, sequence reads were collapsed and filtered. For each sample, productive Simpson clonality was calculated as the square root of Simpson's diversity index across productive rearrangements. This is the immuneACCESS table as TCRdb keeps it, with only in-frame sequences that have V and J called. A part of the clones is gone; compared with another copy, unresolved V genes explain less than half, and the rest is unexplained. V, J and clone size reflect that table, while D and trimming were determined from the DNA. Across this sample there are 250,000 to 300,000 clones, with around 91% seen only once. The ten largest clonotypes hold 2.1% of the sample.

Points on this clone: It lacks a known antigen. Within one base of it there is no much larger clone, and no base qualities were kept.

The investigation overall reported the following: The quantity of clinical and demographic metadata differed by source and by participant and was supplied without curation.

Sequenced: peripheral blood. Rearrangement joined TRBV2 to TRBJ1-5; the central 7 bases match TRBD1. The source is a woman aged 60-75 years with COVID-19, enrolled during active disease. The CDR3 here reads CASRTGMDQPQHF. The DNA is as follows: TGTGCCAGCAGGACAGGGATGGATCAGCCCCAGCATTTT.